This record concerns one TCR beta chain sequence. The data stem from a study of T-cell reconstitution after alpha-beta-depleted transplantation in children. Using unique molecular identifiers, the investigators prepared the TCRbeta library. TCRdb reprocessed the PCR reads via MiXCR and lists one record per CDR3 protein. The sample holds approximately 100,000 distinct CDR3 sequences, less than 15% seen once. The ends were cut back, 6 bases at V and 5 bases at J, with 9 bases in the middle. There are 12 residues in the CDR3. The germline V gene encodes CDR1 MNHEY and CDR2 SMNVEV (reference sequence). The chain carries TRBV27 and TRBJ2-3; perhaps TRBD1 as D (6 bases). Sequences were derived from PBMCs from the stem cell graft donor, sampled from the stem cell graft. The origin of this receptor is a human donor who donated a stem cell graft to a child with inherited bone marrow failure. The CDR3 spells CASSQGGDTQYF. For the CDR3, the DNA is TGTGCCAGCAGCCAAGGGGGAGATACGCAGTATTTT.